Following are 4 T cell receptor beta chains from one sample sequenced in a study of cytomegalovirus exposure and HLA in healthy donors. PCR involved 60 Vbeta and 13 Jbeta primers. Clones were sequenced by immunoSEQ multiplex PCR, and TCRdb holds only the in-frame ones, with some missing. The table records some 170,000 clones, approximately 78% of them present only once. The sequencing sample was made of PBMCs. All receptors derive from a girl aged 2-15 years in good health and CMV-seropositive.

The V gene is TRBV18, the J gene TRBJ2-5, with 13 bases aligning to TRBD2. The V gene's germline CDR1 is KGHSH and CDR2 LQKENI. V lost 7 bases and J lost 5; bases outside the gene matches: 7. This CDR3 has 15 amino acids. CDR3 nucleotides: TGTGCCAGCTGGTCGGGACTAGCGGGAAGGGAGACCCAGTACTTC. Protein: CASWSGLAGRETQYF.

The V and J genes are TRBV5-1 and TRBJ2-1; D might be TRBD1 (5 bases). Germline V gene sequence: CDR1 SGHRS, CDR2 YFSETQ. The CDR3 is made up of 14 amino acids. V was clipped by 2 bases and J by 3 bases, with 9 bases between them. The CDR3 DNA is TGCGCCAGCAGCTTACGAACAGGCTACAATGAGCAGTTCTTC. Residues: CASSLRTGYNEQFF. Drawing the rest from reference TRBV5-1 and TRBJ2-1, the complete variable domain is KAGVTQTPRYLIKTRGQQVTLSCSPISGHRSVSWYQQTPGQGLQFLFEYFSETQRNKGNFPGRFSGRQFSNSRSEMNVSTLELGDSALYLCASSLRTGYNEQFFGPGTRLTVL.

This chain links TRBV4-2 with TRBJ1-1; 8 bases agree with TRBD1. The germline CDR1 and CDR2 sequences are LGHNA and YNFKEQ. J was trimmed by 4 bases and V by 0 bases; bases with no gene match: 4. The CDR3 has 15 amino acids. The CDR3 bases are TGTGCCAGCAGCCAAGACCCACAGGGGGGCACTGAAGCTTTCTTT. Translation: CASSQDPQGGTEAFF.

The chain has TRBV5-1 and TRBJ2-5, with a possible D match to TRBD2 (5 bases). In germline, CDR1 is SGHRS, CDR2 YFSETQ. The CDR3 is 16 amino acids. Between the trimmed V and J ends, which lost 4 bases and 5 bases, there was a span of 21 bases. The CDR3 is CASSARGRSEVETQYF. The CDR3 nucleotides read TGCGCCAGCAGCGCCCGCGGGCGGAGCGAAGTGGAGACCCAGTACTTC.